This is a list of T cell receptor beta chains from one sample in a study of shared clonotypes between healthy human individuals. Sequenced by immunoSEQ multiplex PCR; TCRdb stores in-frame clones only, minus some. Of roughly 2.4 million clones in the sample, approximately 94% were seen once. The sequencing sample was made of naive CD4+ T cells sorted from blood. These receptor sequences come from a man younger than 35 in good health. Both conserved end residues are part of each CDR3.

v_call: TRBV7-3; j_call: TRBJ2-3; cdr3_aa: CASSSHPGRGKTDTQYF
v_call: TRBV7-2; j_call: TRBJ2-5; cdr3_aa: CASSLARQGRETQYF
v_call: TRBV18; j_call: TRBJ2-1; cdr3_aa: CASSLLQGLYEQFF
v_call: TRBV2; j_call: TRBJ2-3; cdr3_aa: CASSDRGLAGLDTQYF
v_call: TRBV10-2; j_call: TRBJ2-5; cdr3_aa: CASGPAGGETQYF
v_call: TRBV20-1; j_call: TRBJ1-1; cdr3_aa: CSASEDSEAFF
v_call: TRBV7-9; j_call: TRBJ1-1; cdr3_aa: CASSVRRGPEAFF
v_call: TRBV12-5; j_call: TRBJ1-5; cdr3_aa: CASAGPISNQPQHF
v_call: TRBV18; j_call: TRBJ1-1; cdr3_aa: CASSPWGTVNTEAFF
v_call: TRBV9; j_call: TRBJ1-6; cdr3_aa: CASSVAIASPLHF